These 10 T cell receptor beta chains were sequenced from one sample in a study of cytomegalovirus exposure and HLA in healthy donors. The PCR made use of 60 Vbeta and 13 Jbeta primers. The protocol was immunoSEQ multiplex PCR, while the TCRdb copy is restricted to in-frame clones and leaves out a portion. The data hold 90,000 to 110,000 clones, with 83% observed a single time. The sequencing input was PBMCs. Receptors originate from a man between 18 and 35 years old in good health and CMV-seronegative.

The rearrangement links TRBV5-1 to TRBJ1-4; TRBD1 aligns across 10 bases. The CDR3 extends over 15 amino acids. The trim removed 4 bases at V and 4 bases at J, leaving 4 bases unmatched. Looked up from germline, CDR1 is SGHRS and CDR2 is YFSETQ. CDR3 loop: CASSRTGGLNEKLFF. The CDR3 DNA sequence: TGCGCCAGCAGCAGGACAGGGGGGCTTAATGAAAAACTGTTTTTT.

The chain recombines TRBV6-1 with TRBJ1-1; no definite D call. Germline lookup yields CDR1 MNHNS and CDR2 SASEGT. The ends were cut back, 6 bases at V and 7 bases at J, with 15 bases in the middle. CDR3 length: 13 residues. Here the CDR3 DNA reads TGTGCCAGCAGACCAATCCTGGTTAGTGAAGCTTTCTTT. Translated: CASRPILVSEAFF.

The chain combines TRBV14 with TRBJ2-1; D is undetermined. V was pared by 4 bases and J by 9 bases, with 10 bases between. CDR1 and CDR2 (germline): SGHDN, FVKESK. CDR3 size: 12 residues. The CDR3 protein is CASSPKGAEQFF. CDR3 bases: TGTGCCAGCAGCCCCAAAGGAGCTGAGCAGTTCTTC.

The chain links TRBV30 to TRBJ2-1, with 7 bases matching TRBD2. This CDR3 is 15 amino acids long. The V gene end was trimmed by 4 bases and the J gene end by 6 bases; junction bases not matched to a gene: 12. Germline CDR1 is GTSNPN and CDR2 is SVGIG (reference sequence). As DNA, the CDR3 is TGTGCCTGGATTCCTCCGGGACTAAGGACCAATGAGCAGTTCTTC. This gives the protein CAWIPPGLRTNEQFF.

V and J are TRBV27 and TRBJ2-7; 8 positions match TRBD2. V lost 5 bases to trimming and J lost 0 bases; unmatched junction nucleotides: 9. Germline CDR1 MNHEY, CDR2 SMNVEV (reference sequence). CDR3 length equals 16 residues. The CDR3 reads CASSPIGRVPSYEQYF. CDR3 nucleotide sequence: TGTGCCAGCAGTCCCATCGGGAGGGTCCCCTCCTACGAGCAGTACTTC.

V gene TRBV20-1 combines with J gene TRBJ1-1; D is ambiguous. V was shortened by 6 bases and J by 0 bases, with 5 bases between the two germline ends. This CDR3 is 11 amino acids long. Germline V gene data show CDR1 as DFQATT and CDR2 as SNEGSKA (reference sequence). The CDR3 DNA sequence: TGCAGTGCAAATATGAACACTGAAGCTTTCTTT. As protein: CSANMNTEAFF.

V and J are TRBV2 and TRBJ2-7, with unresolved D. Trimming left V 3 bases short and J 1 base short, with 13 bases between. CDR1 and CDR2 from the germline V gene are SNHLY and FYNNEI. The CDR3 extends over 15 amino acids. CDR3 coding DNA: TGTGCCAGCAGTGATCAGACTTACACGTCCTACGAGCAGTACTTC. Residues: CASSDQTYTSYEQYF.

This sequence joins TRBV6-5 and TRBJ2-1; 11 bases are shared with TRBD2. Losses at the gene ends were 6 bases for V and 5 bases for J; bases not matched to a gene: 3. The CDR3 is made up of 14 amino acids. Germline V gene data show CDR1 as MNHEY and CDR2 as SVGAGI. CDR3 residues: CASSIAGGHNEQFF. The CDR3 DNA follows: TGTGCCAGCAGCATAGCGGGAGGGCACAATGAGCAGTTCTTC.

The chain has TRBV5-1 and TRBJ1-2, with 7 bases aligning to TRBD1. Germline trimming cut 5 bases from V and 8 bases from J; bases unmatched to any gene: 15. The CDR3 runs to 15 residues. Germline V lookup: CDR1 SGHRS, CDR2 YFSETQ. CDR3 amino acids: CASRDQGGVSRGYTF. CDR3 sequence (DNA): TGCGCCAGCAGAGATCAAGGGGGCGTTAGTAGGGGCTACACCTTC.

This sequence joins TRBV10-1 and TRBJ2-3; D is perhaps TRBD1 (6 bases). V was pared by 5 bases and J by 2 bases, with 11 bases between. The CDR3 is made up of 14 amino acids. The germline V gene encodes CDR1 WNHNN and CDR2 SYGVQD (reference sequence). Here the CDR3 reads CASSQGLNTDTQYF. In DNA, the CDR3 is TGCGCCAGCAGTCAGGGGCTTAACACAGATACGCAGTATTTT.